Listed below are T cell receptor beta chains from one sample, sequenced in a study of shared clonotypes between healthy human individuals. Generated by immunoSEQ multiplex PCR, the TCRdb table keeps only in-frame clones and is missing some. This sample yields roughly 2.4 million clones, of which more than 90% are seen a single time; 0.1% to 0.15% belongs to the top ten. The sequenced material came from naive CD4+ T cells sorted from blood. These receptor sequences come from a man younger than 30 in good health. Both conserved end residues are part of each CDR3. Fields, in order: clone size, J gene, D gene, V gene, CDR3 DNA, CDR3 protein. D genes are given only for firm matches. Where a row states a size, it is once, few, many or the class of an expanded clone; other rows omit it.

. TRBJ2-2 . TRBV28 TGTGCTACTTCCGGGACACTCTACACCGGGGAGCTGTTTTTT CATSGTLYTGELFF
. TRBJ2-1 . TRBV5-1 TGCGCCAGCAGCCCCGCCGTCGGGTTTTCCAATGAGCAGTTCTTC CASSPAVGFSNEQFF
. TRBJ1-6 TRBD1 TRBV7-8 TGTGCCAGCAGCTTACCGACAGGGAGGGGGAGCTCCTATAATTCACCCCTCCACTTT CASSLPTGRGSSYNSPLHF
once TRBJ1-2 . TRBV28 TGTGCCAGCAGTGATGGGTTCTATGGCTACACCTTC CASSDGFYGYTF
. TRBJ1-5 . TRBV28 TGTGCCAGCAGTGTGCCCAGGGGAAGCAATCAGCCCCAGCATTTT CASSVPRGSNQPQHF
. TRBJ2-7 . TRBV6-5 TGTGCCAGCAGTTACTCGACCGGGACCTACGAGCAGTACTTC CASSYSTGTYEQYF
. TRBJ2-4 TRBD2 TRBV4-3 TGCGCCAGCAGCCAATACTCGGAGCGGACTAGCGATCTCACCAAAAACATTCAGTACTTC CASSQYSERTSDLTKNIQYF
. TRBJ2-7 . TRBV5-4 TGTGCCAGCAGCTTGGGACAGGATCTGCCTCCCTACGAGCAGTACTTC CASSLGQDLPPYEQYF
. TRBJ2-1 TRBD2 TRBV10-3 TGTGCCATCAGTGAGTCGCGTAGCGGGGAGTACAATGAGCAGTTCTTC CAISESRSGEYNEQFF
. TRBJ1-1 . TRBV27 TGTGCCAGCAGGTCCAATACAGTAGCTGAAGCTTTCTTT CASRSNTVAEAFF
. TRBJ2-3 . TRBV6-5 TGTGCCAGCAGTAAGCCGGGCACAGATACGCAGTATTTT CASSKPGTDTQYF
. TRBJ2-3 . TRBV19 TGTGCCAGTAGTAGTCAGGTTTCCACAGATACGCAGTATTTT CASSSQVSTDTQYF
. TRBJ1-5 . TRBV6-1 TGTGCCAGCAGTGAATGGACCGGGAATCAGCCCCAGCATTTT CASSEWTGNQPQHF
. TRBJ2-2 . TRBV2 TGTGCCAGCAGTCCACAGGGAGTCCCCGGGGAGCTGTTTTTT CASSPQGVPGELFF
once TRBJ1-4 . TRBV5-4 TGTGCCAGCAGCTTATACTCCTCCGGGGGAGGCGAAAAACTGTTTTTT CASSLYSSGGGEKLFF
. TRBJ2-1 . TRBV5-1 TGCGCCAGCAGCCCAAACAGCGAATCCTACAATGAGCAGTTCTTC CASSPNSESYNEQFF
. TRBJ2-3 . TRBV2 TGTGCCAGCAGTGATTTCGCGGAGAGCACAGATACGCAGTATTTT CASSDFAESTDTQYF
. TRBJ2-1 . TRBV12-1 TGTGCCAGCAGCTTTAACAGCGCGAGCTCCTACAATGAGCAGTTCTTC CASSFNSASSYNEQFF
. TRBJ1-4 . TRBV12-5 TGTGCTAGTGGTGGGAGTTCAGGTCGGGAAAAACTGTTTTTT CASGGSSGREKLFF
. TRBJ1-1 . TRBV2 TGTGCCAGCAGTGCCATAGGCGGGTACACTGAAGCTTTCTTT CASSAIGGYTEAFF
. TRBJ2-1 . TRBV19 TGTGCCAGTAGTCCGGACCAGAATGAGCAGTTCTTC CASSPDQNEQFF
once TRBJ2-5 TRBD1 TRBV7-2 TGTGCCAGCAGCTCTAGGACAGGGGGTGTAACGGAGACCCAGTACTTC CASSSRTGGVTETQYF
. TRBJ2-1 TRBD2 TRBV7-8 TGTGCCAGCAGCTTAGTAGCGGGAGAGCAGTTCTTC CASSLVAGEQFF
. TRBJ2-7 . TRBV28 TGTGCCAGCAGTCCACTTCTAGGGTTCTCAAGCTACGAGCAGTACTTC CASSPLLGFSSYEQYF
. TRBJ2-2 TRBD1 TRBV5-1 TGCGCCAGCCGTAAGCGGACAGGCTCGAACACCGGGGAGCTGTTTTTT CASRKRTGSNTGELFF
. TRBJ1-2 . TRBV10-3 TGTGCCATCAGTGGGGACATGGTAGGCTACACCTTC CAISGDMVGYTF
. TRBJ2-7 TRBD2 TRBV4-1 TGCGCCAGCAGCCAAGATTGGGCAGCGGGGGGGATCACCTACGAGCAGTACTTC CASSQDWAAGGITYEQYF
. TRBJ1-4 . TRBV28 TGTGCCAGCAGGGGCAGTGGGTCAACTAATGAAAAACTGTTTTTT CASRGSGSTNEKLFF
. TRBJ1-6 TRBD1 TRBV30 TGTGCCTCCTCAAGGGGGGACAGAGATAATTCACCCCTCCACTTT CASSRGDRDNSPLHF
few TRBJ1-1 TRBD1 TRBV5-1 TGCGCCAGCAGCTGGGGGACAGATAACACTGAAGCTTTCTTT CASSWGTDNTEAFF
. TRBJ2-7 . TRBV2 TGTGCCAGCAGCCAAATAGGAGTAGTGGAGCAGTACTTC CASSQIGVVEQYF
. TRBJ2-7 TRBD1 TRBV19 TGTGCCAGTAGTGTACAGGGGGCGTCCTACGAGCAGTACTTC CASSVQGASYEQYF
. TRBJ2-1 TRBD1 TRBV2 TGTGCCAGACAAGCTAAAGACAGGGGGCTGGACAATGAGCAGTTCTTC CARQAKDRGLDNEQFF
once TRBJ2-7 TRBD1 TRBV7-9 TGTGCCAGCAGCCCTAACAGGGGGCCCTACGAGCAGTACTTC CASSPNRGPYEQYF
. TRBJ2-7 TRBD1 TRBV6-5 TGTGCCAGCAGTTACTCGGGACAGGATAGCTCCTACGAGCAGTACTTC CASSYSGQDSSYEQYF
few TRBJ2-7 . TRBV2 TGTGCCAGCAGTGAAGCAGCTCAGCCTGCCGAGCAGTACTTC CASSEAAQPAEQYF
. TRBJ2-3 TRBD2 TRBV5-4 TGTGCCAGCAGCGCGACTAGCGGGCGAGGCACAGATACGCAGTATTTT CASSATSGRGTDTQYF
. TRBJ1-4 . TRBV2 TGTGCCAGCAGTCGAGGAGGGGGATCGGAAAAACTGTTTTTT CASSRGGGSEKLFF
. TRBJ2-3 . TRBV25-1 TGTGCCAGCAGTGAACAATGGACGGGGCAATATTTT CASSEQWTGQYF
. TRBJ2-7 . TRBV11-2 TGTGCCAGCACCCAGGGTACCTACGAGCAGTACTTC CASTQGTYEQYF
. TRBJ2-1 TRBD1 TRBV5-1 TGCGCCAGCAGCTCCGGGACAGGGAACAATGAGCAGTTCTTC CASSSGTGNNEQFF